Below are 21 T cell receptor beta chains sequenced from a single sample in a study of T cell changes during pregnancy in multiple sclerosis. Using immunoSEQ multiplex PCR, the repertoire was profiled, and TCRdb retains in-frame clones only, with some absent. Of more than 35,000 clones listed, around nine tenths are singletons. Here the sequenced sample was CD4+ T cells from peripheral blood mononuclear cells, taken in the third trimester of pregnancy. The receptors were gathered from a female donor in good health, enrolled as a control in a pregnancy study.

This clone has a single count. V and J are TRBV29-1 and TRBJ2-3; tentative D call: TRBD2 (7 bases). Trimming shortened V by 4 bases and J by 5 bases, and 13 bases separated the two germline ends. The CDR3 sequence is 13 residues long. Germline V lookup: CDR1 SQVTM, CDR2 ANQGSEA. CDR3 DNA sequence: TGCAGCGTTGTAGGGGGGGCGGGAGATACGCAGTATTTT. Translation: CSVVGGAGDTQYF.

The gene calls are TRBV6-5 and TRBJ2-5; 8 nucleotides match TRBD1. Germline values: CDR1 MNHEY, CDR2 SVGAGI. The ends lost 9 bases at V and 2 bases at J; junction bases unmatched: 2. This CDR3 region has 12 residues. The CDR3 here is CASRTGQETQYF. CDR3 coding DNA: TGTGCCAGTAGGACAGGGCAAGAGACCCAGTACTTC.

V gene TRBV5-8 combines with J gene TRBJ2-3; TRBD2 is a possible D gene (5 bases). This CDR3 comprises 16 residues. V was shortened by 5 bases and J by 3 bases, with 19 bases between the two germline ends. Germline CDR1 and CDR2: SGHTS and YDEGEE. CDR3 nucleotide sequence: TGTGCCAGCAGTCCGTGGCGGACTCAGAGGACAGATACGCAGTATTTT. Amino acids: CASSPWRTQRTDTQYF.

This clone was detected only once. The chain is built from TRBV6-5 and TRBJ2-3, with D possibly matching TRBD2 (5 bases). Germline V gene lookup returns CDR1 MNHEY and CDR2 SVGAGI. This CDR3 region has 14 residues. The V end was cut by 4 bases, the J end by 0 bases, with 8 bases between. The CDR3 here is CASSLATSTDTQYF. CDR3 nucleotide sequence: TGTGCCAGCAGTTTAGCGACTAGCACAGATACGCAGTATTTT.

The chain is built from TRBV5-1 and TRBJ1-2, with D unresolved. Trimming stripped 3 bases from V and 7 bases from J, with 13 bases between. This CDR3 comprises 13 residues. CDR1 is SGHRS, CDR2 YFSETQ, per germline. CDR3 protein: CASSSASGPGYTF. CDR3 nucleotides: TGCGCCAGCAGCTCCGCGAGTGGGCCTGGCTACACCTTC.

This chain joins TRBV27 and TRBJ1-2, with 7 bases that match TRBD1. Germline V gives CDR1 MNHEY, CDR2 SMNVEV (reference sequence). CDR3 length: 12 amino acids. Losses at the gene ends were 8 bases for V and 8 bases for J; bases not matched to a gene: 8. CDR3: CASGLQGGGYTF. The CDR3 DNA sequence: TGTGCCAGCGGCCTCCAGGGGGGCGGCTACACCTTC.

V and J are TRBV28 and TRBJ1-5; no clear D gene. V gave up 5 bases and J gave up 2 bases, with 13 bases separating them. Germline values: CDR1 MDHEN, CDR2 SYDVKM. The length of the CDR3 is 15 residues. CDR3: CASSIFGPGNQPQHF. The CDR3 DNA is TGTGCCAGCAGTATCTTCGGTCCTGGCAATCAGCCCCAGCATTTT.

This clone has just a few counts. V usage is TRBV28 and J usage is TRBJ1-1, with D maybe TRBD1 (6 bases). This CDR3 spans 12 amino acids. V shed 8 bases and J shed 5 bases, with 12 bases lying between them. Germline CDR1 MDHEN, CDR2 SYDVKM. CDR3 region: CASERGRTEAFF. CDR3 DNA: TGTGCCAGCGAGCGGGGGCGAACTGAAGCTTTCTTT.

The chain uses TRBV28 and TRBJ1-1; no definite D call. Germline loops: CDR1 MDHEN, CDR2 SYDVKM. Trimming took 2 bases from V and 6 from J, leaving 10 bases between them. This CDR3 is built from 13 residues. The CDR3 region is CASSLMGGAEAFF. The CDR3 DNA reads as TGTGCCAGCAGTTTAATGGGAGGCGCTGAAGCTTTCTTT.

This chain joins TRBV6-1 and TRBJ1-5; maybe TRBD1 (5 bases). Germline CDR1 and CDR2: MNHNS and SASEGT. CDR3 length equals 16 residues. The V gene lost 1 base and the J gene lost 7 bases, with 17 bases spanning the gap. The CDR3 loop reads CASSEVLGGTGQPQHF. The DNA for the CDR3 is TGTGCCAGCAGTGAAGTTTTGGGGGGGACGGGCCAGCCCCAGCATTTT.

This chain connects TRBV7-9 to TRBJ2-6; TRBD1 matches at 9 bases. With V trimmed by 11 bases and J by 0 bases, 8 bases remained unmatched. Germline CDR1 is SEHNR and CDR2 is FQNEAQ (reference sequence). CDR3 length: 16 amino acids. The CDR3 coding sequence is TGTGCCGACCGGACAGGGGTCTCCTCTGGGGCCAACGTCCTGACTTTC. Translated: CADRTGVSSGANVLTF.

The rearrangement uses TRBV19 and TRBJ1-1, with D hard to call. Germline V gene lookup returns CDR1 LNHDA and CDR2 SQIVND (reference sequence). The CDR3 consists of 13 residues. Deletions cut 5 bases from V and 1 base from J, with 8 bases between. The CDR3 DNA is TGTGCCAGTAGTGGACGGGAGAACACTGAAGCTTTCTTT. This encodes CASSGRENTEAFF.

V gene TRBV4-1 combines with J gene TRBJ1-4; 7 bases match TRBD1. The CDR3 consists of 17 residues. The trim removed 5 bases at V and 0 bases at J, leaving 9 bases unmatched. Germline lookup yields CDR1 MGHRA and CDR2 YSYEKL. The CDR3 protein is CASSVSRDSPTNEKLFF. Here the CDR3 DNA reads TGCGCCAGCAGCGTCAGCCGGGACAGTCCAACTAATGAAAAACTGTTTTTT.

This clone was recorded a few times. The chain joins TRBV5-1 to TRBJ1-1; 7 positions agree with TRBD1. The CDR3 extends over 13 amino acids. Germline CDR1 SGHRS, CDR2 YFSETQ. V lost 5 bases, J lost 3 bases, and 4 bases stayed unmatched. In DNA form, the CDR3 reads TGCGCCAGCAGGACTACAGGGGACACTGAAGCTTTCTTT. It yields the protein CASRTTGDTEAFF.

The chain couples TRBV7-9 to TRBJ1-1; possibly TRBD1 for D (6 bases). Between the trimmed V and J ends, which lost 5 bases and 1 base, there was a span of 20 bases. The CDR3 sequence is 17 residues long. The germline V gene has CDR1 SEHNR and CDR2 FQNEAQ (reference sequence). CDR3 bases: TGTGCCAGCAGCCGGGACCTCAGGGGAGGGGAGAACACTGAAGCTTTCTTT. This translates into CASSRDLRGGENTEAFF.

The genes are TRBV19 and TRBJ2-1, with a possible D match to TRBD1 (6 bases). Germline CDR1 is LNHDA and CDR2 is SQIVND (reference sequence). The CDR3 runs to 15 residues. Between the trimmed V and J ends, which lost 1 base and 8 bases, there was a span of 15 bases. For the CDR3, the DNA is TGTGCCAGTAGTATAGGAGGGGGTCGCGAGTATGAGCAGTTCTTC. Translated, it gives CASSIGGGREYEQFF.

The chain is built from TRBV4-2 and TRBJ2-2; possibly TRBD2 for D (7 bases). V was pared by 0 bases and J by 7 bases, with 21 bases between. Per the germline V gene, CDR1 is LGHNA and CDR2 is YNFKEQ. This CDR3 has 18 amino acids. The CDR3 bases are TGTGCCAGCAGCCAAGATCAGGTCGGGCGGGGGCGGGGCGGGGAGCTGTTTTTT. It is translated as CASSQDQVGRGRGGELFF.

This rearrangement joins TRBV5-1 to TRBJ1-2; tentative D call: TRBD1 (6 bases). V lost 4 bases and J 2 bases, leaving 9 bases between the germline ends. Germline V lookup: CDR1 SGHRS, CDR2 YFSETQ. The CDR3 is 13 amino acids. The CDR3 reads CASSATGNYGYTF. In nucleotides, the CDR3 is TGCGCCAGCAGCGCAACAGGGAACTATGGCTACACCTTC.

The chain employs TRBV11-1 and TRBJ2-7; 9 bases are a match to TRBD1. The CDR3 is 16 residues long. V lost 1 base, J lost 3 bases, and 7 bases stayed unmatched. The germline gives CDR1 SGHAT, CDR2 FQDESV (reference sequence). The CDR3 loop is CASSLDPGQGGYEQYF. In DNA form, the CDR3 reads TGTGCCAGCAGCTTAGACCCGGGACAGGGAGGCTACGAGCAGTACTTC.

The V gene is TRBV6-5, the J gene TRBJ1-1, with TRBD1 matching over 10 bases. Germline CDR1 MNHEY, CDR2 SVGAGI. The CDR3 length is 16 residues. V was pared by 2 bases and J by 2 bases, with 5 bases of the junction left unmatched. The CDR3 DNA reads TGTGCCAGCAGTTACACACGACAGGGGGCAAACACTGAAGCTTTCTTT. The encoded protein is CASSYTRQGANTEAFF.

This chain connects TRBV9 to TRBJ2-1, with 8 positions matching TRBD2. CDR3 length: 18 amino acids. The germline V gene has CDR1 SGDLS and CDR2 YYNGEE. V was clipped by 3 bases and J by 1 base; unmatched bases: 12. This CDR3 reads CASSALWSGSGSYNEQFF. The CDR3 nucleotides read TGTGCCAGCAGCGCCTTGTGGAGCGGGAGTGGGTCCTACAATGAGCAGTTCTTC.